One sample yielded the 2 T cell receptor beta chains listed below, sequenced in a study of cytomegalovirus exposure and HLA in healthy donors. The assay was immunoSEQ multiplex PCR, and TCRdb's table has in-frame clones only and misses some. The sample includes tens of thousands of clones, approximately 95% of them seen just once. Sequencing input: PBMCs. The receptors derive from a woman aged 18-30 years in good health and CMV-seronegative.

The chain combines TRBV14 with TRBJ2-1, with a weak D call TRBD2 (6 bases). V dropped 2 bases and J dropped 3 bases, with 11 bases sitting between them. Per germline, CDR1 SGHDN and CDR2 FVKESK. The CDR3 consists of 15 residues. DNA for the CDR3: TGTGCCAGCAGCCAAATCGCGGGGCTCTACAATGAGCAGTTCTTC. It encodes CASSQIAGLYNEQFF.

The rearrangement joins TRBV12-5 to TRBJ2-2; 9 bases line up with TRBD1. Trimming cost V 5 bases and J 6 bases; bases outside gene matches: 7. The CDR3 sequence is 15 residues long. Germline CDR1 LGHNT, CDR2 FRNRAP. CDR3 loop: CASGVIQGAAGELFF. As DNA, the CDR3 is TGTGCTAGTGGTGTGATACAGGGGGCGGCCGGGGAGCTGTTTTTT.